This T cell receptor beta chain was identified during a study of spatial heterogeneity in lung cancer. Study as a whole: The count of detected beta-chain sequences consistently exceeded that of alpha-chain sequences. Findings of the study overall: Ubiquitous expanded tumor TCRs surfaced in blood more at resection than they did at follow-up.

A single record per CDR3 protein comes from TCRdb applying MiXCR to the 5' RACE reads. This table holds some 2,000 distinct CDR3 sequences, less than 20% found once. The sample's time point: sample taken at primary tumor resection. Tumor, nontumor lung or frozen PBMC supplied whole RNA that was sequenced unsorted. 55 to 80 TRACERx patients with early, untreated non-small cell lung cancer donated samples. Trimming removed 0 bases at V and 2 bases at J, with 12 bases between. There are 15 residues in the CDR3. Germline V gives CDR1 SGDLS, CDR2 YYNGEE. Regarding this clonotype: Its antigen is unidentified.

The sequence derives from a male donor with early-stage non-small cell lung cancer. The chain carries TRBV9 and TRBJ2-7; possible D gene TRBD1, 5 bases. Source: PBMCs, taken at surgery. In nucleotides, the CDR3 is TGTGCCAGCAGCGTAGCCCAGGGCCCTACCTACGAGCAGTACTTC. Its translation is CASSVAQGPTYEQYF.